Ten or more counts support the clone carrying this TCR beta chain. The authors deemed Graves' hyperthyroidism stable absent ophthalmopathy progression within 18 months. Regions amplified from RNA transcripts were the TCR beta CDR3 regions. HTBI primers were used for first-round RT-PCR of the TCR CDR3. MiXCR, applied by TCRdb to the multiplex PCR reads, yields one record per CDR3 protein. The table has 45,000 or so distinct CDR3 sequences, around 48% seen once; the top ten hold roughly 32%. This record comes from a study of T cells in Graves' hyperthyroidism and ophthalmopathy. The CDR3 is made up of 18 amino acids. Trimming cost V 1 base and J 0 bases; bases outside gene matches: 6. The germline V gene encodes CDR1 SGHRS and CDR2 YFSETQ.

This TCR was sampled from a woman aged 45 to 65 with Graves' hyperthyroidism. V gene TRBV5-1 combines with J gene TRBJ2-7; 14 nucleotides match TRBD2. Specimen: peripheral blood or thyroid tissue (not recorded which). The CDR3 sequence: CASSLTRTSGGSSYEQYF. In nucleotides, the CDR3 is TGCGCCAGCAGCTTGACCCGGACTAGCGGGGGGAGCTCCTACGAGCAGTACTTC.